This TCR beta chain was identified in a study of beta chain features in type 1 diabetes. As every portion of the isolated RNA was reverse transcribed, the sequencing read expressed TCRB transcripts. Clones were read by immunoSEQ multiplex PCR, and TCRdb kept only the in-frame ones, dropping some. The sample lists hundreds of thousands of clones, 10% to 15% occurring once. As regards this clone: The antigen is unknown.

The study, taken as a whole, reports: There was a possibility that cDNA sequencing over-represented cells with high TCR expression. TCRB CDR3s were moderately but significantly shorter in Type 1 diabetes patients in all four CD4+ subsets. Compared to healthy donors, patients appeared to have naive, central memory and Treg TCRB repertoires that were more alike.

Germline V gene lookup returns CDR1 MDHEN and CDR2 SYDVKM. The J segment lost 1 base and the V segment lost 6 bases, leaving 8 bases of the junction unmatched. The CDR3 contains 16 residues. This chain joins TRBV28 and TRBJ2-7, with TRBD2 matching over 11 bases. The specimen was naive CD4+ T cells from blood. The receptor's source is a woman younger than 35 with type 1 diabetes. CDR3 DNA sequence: TGTGCCAGCAGGCCCCTGGGACTAGCGGTTTCCTACGAGCAGTACTTC. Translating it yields CASRPLGLAVSYEQYF. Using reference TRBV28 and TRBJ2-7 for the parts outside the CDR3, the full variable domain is DVKVTQSSRYLVKRTGEKVFLECVQDMDHENMFWYRQDPGLGLRLIYFSYDVKMKEKGDIPEGYSVSREKKERFSLILESASTNQTSMYLCASRPLGLAVSYEQYFGPGTRLTVT.